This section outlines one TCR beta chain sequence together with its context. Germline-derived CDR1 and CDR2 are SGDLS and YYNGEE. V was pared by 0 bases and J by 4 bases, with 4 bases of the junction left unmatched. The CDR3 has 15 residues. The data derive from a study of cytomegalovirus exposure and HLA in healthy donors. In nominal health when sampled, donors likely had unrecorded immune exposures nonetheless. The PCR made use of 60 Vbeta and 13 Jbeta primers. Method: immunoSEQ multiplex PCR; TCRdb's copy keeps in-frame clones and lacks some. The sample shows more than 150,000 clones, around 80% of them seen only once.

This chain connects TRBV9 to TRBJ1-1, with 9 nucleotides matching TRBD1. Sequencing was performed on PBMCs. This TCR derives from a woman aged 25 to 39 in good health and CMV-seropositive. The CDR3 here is CASSVEGTGITEAFF. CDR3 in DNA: TGTGCCAGCAGCGTAGAAGGGACAGGGATCACTGAAGCTTTCTTT.